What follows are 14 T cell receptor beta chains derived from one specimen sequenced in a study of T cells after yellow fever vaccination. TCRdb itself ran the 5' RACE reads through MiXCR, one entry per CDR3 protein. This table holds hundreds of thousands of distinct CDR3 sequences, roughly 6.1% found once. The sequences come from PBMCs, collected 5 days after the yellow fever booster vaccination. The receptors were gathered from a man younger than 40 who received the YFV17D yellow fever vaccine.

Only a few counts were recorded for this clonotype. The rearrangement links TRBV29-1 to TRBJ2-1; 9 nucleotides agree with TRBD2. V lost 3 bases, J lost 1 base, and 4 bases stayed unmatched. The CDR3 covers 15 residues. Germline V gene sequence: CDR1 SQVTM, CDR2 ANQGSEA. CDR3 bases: TGCAGCGTTGATGCGGGAGGGGAATCCTACAATGAGCAGTTCTTC. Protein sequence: CSVDAGGESYNEQFF.

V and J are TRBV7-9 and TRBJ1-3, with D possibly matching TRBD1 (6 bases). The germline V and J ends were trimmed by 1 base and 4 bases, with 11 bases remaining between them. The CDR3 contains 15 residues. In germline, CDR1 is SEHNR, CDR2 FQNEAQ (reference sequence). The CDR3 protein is CASSLEGTFGNTIYF. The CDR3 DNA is TGTGCCAGCAGCTTAGAGGGGACATTCGGAAACACCATATATTTT.

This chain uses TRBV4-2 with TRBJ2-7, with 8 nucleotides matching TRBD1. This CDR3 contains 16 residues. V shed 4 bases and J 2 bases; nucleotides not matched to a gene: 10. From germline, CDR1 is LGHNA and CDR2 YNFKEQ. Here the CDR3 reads CASSPSKGQVTYEQYF. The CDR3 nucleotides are TGTGCCAGCAGCCCCTCGAAGGGACAGGTCACCTACGAGCAGTACTTC.

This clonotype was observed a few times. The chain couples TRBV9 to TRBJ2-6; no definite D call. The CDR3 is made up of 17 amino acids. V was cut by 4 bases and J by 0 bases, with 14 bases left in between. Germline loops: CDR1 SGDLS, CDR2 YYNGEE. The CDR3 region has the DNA TGTGCCAGCAGCAAAGGGAACACCTACTCTGGGGCCAACGTCCTGACTTTC. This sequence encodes CASSKGNTYSGANVLTF.

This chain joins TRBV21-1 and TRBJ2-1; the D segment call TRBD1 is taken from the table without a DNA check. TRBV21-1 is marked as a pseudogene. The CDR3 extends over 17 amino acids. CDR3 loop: CASSKVGWQGAKNEQFF. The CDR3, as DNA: TGTGCCAGCAGCAAAGTAGGGTGGCAGGGGGCGAAGAATGAGCAGTTCTTC.

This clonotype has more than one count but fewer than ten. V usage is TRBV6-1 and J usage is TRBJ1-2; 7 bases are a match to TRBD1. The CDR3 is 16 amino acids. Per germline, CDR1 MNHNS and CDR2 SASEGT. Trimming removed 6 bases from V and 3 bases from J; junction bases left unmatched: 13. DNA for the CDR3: TGTGCCAGCAGCCTATCCGGGACAGATCAATACTATGGCTACACCTTC. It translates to CASSLSGTDQYYGYTF.

CDR3 in amino acids: CASSGVWGYNEQFF. CDR3 sequence (DNA): TGTGCCAGCAGTGGGGTTTGGGGCTACAATGAGCAGTTCTTC. The rearrangement links TRBV6-1 to TRBJ2-1; the D is unclear. Germline-derived CDR1 and CDR2 are MNHNS and SASEGT. This CDR3 comprises 14 residues. Trimming left V 4 bases short and J 3 bases short, with 10 bases between.

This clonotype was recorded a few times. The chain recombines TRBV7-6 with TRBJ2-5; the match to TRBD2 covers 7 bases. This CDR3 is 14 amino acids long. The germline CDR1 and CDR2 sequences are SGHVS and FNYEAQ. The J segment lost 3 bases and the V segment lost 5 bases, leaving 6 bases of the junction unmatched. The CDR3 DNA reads TGTGCCAGCAGCCCTAGCGGAAACAAAGAGACCCAGTACTTC. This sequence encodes CASSPSGNKETQYF.

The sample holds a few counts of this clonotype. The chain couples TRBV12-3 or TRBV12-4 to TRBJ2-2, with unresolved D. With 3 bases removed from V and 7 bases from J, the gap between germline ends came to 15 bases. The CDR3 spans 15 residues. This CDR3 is CASSLNGLGRGELFF. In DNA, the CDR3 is TGTGCCAGCAGTTTGAATGGTCTTGGGCGCGGGGAGCTGTTTTTT.

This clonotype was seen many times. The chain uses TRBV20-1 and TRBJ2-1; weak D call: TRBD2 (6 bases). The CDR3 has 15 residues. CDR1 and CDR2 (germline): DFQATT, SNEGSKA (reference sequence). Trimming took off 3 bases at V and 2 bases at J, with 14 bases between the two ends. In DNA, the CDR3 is TGCAGTGCTAGTCGATCGGGAGTCCCCTACAATGAGCAGTTCTTC. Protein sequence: CSASRSGVPYNEQFF.

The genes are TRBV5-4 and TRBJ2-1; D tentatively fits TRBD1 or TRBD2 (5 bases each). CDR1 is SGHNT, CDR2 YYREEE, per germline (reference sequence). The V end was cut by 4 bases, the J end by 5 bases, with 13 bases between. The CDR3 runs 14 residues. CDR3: CASSPGPVNNEQFF. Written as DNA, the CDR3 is TGTGCCAGCAGCCCGGGACCGGTCAACAATGAGCAGTTCTTC. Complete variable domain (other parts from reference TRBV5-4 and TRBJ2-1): ETGVTQSPTHLIKTRGQQVTLRCSSQSGHNTVSWYQQALGQGPQFIFQYYREEENGRGNFPPRFSGLQFPNYSSELNVNALELDDSALYLCASSPGPVNNEQFFGPGTRLTVL.

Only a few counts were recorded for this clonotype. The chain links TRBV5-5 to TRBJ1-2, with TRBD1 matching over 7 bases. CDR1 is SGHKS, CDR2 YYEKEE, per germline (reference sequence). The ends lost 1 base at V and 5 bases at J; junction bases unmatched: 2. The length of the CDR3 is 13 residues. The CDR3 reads CASSLTGVYGYTF. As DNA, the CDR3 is TGTGCCAGCAGCTTGACAGGGGTGTATGGCTACACCTTC.

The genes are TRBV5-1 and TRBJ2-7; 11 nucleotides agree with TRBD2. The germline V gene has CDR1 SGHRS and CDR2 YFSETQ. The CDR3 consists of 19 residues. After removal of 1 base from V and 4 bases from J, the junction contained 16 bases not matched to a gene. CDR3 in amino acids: CASSLSPGQSLAGGYEQYF. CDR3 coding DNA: TGCGCCAGCAGCTTGTCCCCGGGACAGTCCCTAGCGGGGGGTTACGAGCAGTACTTC.

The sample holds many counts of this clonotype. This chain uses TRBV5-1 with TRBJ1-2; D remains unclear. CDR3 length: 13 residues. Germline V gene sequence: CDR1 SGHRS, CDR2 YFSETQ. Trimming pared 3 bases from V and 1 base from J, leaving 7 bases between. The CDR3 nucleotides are TGCGCCAGCAGCTCGGAACATAACTATGGCTACACCTTC. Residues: CASSSEHNYGYTF.